The entry below describes one TCR beta chain. Antigen unknown. This sample stems from a study of T cell repertoires in cytomegalovirus infection. Study information: CMV infection plus the matching HLA type was flagged by public TCR beta signatures. Overall study results and limits: Across the ex vivo response, the dominant clonotypes were HLA-C-restricted CMV-specific TCR beta clonotypes.

Each CDR3 protein gets one entry after TCRdb re-called the reads with MiXCR. The table lists more than 150,000 distinct CDR3 sequences, 28% of them singletons, with approximately 30% in the top ten. V was cut by 2 bases and J by 5 bases, with 12 bases left in between. The CDR3 is 14 amino acids. Looked up from germline, CDR1 is LGHNA and CDR2 is YNFKEQ. V and J are TRBV4-2 and TRBJ2-5; tentative D call: TRBD1 (7 bases). This receptor was obtained from a human donor in good health (CMV status not recorded). Some clones in this sample may be carry-over from other donors' samples. The sequencing input was PBMCs. CDR3 sequence reads: CASSQLTGRETQYF. DNA for the CDR3: TGTGCCAGCAGCCAACTGACAGGGAGGGAGACCCAGTACTTC.